The clone carrying this T cell receptor (beta chain) was recorded a few times. The target antigen is unknown. The authors amplified TCR beta CDR3 from genomic DNA using two-round multiplex PCR. It was primers specific to each TRBV and TRBJ gene that first-round PCR used. TCRdb re-derived calls from the multiplex PCR reads in MiXCR, one entry per CDR3 protein. The sample has some 38,000 distinct CDR3 sequences, approximately 25% seen once. The data stem from a study of prognosis after radiotherapy for stage I lung cancer. This CDR3 comprises 17 residues. CDR1 MGHRA and CDR2 YSYEKL come from the germline V gene. Deletions cut 1 base from V and 6 bases from J, with 21 bases between. Study outcomes and limitations: Patients who went on to get distant metastases had lower Shannon entropy after stereotactic body radiation therapy.

The chain carries TRBV4-1 and TRBJ1-1, with D perhaps matching TRBD1 (6 bases). This TCR was recovered from a donor over 45 with non-small cell lung cancer. Sequenced material: PBMCs, taken before or after stereotactic body radiation therapy (not recorded which). The CDR3 DNA reads as TGCGCCAGCAGCCAAGGCTGGCAGGGGAGAAAGTTCGCTGAAGCTTTCTTT. It encodes CASSQGWQGRKFAEAFF.